This record looks at one T cell receptor (beta chain) sequence and its context. This clonotype was counted ten times or more. Its target antigen remains unknown. No much larger clone exists at a distance of one base, and base qualities are not known. These data come from a study of T cell repertoires in cytomegalovirus infection (dated by TCRdb to between 2018 and 2021). General notes on the study: Because public TCR beta signatures pointed to carriage of CMV infection together with the matching HLA type, the HLA type of each donor mattered for the analysis.

There are 13 amino acids in the CDR3, from cysteine to phenylalanine inclusive. Of the read, only the CDR3 DNA is kept; its 39 bases are in frame from base 1. The germline V gene supplies CDR1 LGHNA and CDR2 YSLEER. Between the V and J ends, shortened by 4 bases and 7 bases respectively, the junction contains 13 bases. The data were produced on an Illumina HiSeq 1500. The raw public data were reprocessed by TCRdb itself: fastp quality trimming at Q25, MiXCR clonotype calling, in-frame beta chains only. A single entry per CDR3 protein holds the most common genes and DNA from its merged rows. The sample table contains about 600,000 distinct CDR3 sequences; only one count was recorded for approximately 25% of them. The leading ten clones occupy roughly 8% of the sample. Findings and caveats that apply to the study as a whole: The ex vivo response was dominated by HLA-C-restricted CMV-specific TCR beta clonotypes, and the single most frequent clonotype in two of eight donors was supplied by these HLA-C-restricted clonotypes. Cumulative frequency of public TCR beta family members discriminated carriers of CMV infection plus the relevant HLA type in this cohort and an independent 352-donor cohort.

The sample consisted of CD8+ T cells from PBMCs. The chain was built from TRBV4-3 and TRBJ1-1; the D segment could be TRBD1, given 5 matching bases. This TCR came from a human donor in good health (CMV status not recorded). Some clones in this sample may be carry-over from other donors' samples. The CDR3 region has the sequence CASSREGGDEAFF. In nucleotide form, the sequence is TGCGCCAGCAGCCGGGAGGGAGGGGATGAAGCTTTCTTT.